This T cell receptor beta chain was documented in a study of vaccination and CD4 T cells after COVID-19. About the research overall: Six males and four females, two Hispanic, made up the convalescents. Post-COVID draws came a median 101 days after diagnosis (range 35 to 161).

TCRdb processed the PCR reads anew with MiXCR; each CDR3 protein has one entry. The sample comprises about 22,000 distinct CDR3 sequences, about three fifths of which are singletons, and approximately 0.99% rests with the top ten. Trimming cost V 6 bases and J 4 bases, with 21 bases left between them. CDR1 and CDR2 (germline): MDHEN, SYDVKM. The CDR3 spans 16 residues. The material was CD4+ T cells from blood, obtained before SARS-CoV-2 vaccination. The receptor's source is a human donor who had recovered from COVID-19. J is TRBJ2-5 and V is TRBV28, with D perhaps matching TRBD2 (6 bases). As DNA, the CDR3 is TGTGCCAGCAGCTCGCCCGGAGGGCCCCTTGGAGAGACCCAGTACTTC. It translates to CASSSPGGPLGETQYF.